The 8 T cell receptor beta chains below come from one sample, sequenced in a study of CD8 T cells in Susac syndrome. Roughly 0.45 to 1 ug RNA was reverse transcribed with random hexamers. Each CDR3 protein is one row after TCRdb ran MiXCR on the immunoSEQ multiplex PCR reads. The sample includes fewer than 250,000 distinct CDR3 sequences, around 90% of them seen just once. Sequencing was done on a sample of CD8+ T cells from PBMCs. Receptor source: a human donor with multiple sclerosis.

The gene calls are TRBV5-4 and TRBJ2-7; D is uncertain. The germline V gene has CDR1 SGHNT and CDR2 YYREEE (reference sequence). The CDR3 has 13 amino acids. With 3 bases removed from V and 5 bases from J, the gap between germline ends came to 12 bases. This CDR3 is CASSYDGPDEQYF. Here the CDR3 DNA reads TGTGCCAGCAGCTACGACGGGCCCGACGAGCAGTACTTC.

The rearrangement joins TRBV30 to TRBJ2-5; 8 nucleotides agree with TRBD2. Germline values: CDR1 GTSNPN, CDR2 SVGIG (reference sequence). The CDR3 runs to 14 residues. V shed 2 bases, J shed 4 bases, and the junction held 6 bases outside the gene matches. CDR3 protein: CAWSSGRGGETQYF. Written as DNA, the CDR3 is TGTGCCTGGAGTTCGGGACGGGGGGGAGAGACCCAGTACTTC.

V usage is TRBV27 and J usage is TRBJ1-1, with D tentatively TRBD1 (5 bases). Deletions cut 6 bases from V and 2 bases from J, with 13 bases between. CDR1 MNHEY and CDR2 SMNVEV come from the germline V gene (reference sequence). The CDR3 length is 14 residues. For the CDR3, the DNA is TGTGCCAGCAGGGGACTGGCCCTTAACACTGAAGCTTTCTTT. Its translation: CASRGLALNTEAFF.

This clonotype appeared a single time. The V gene is TRBV7-9, the J gene TRBJ1-2, with a tentative D call TRBD1 (5 bases). The CDR3 extends over 15 amino acids. V was trimmed by 1 base and J by 5 bases, leaving 14 bases between them. Looked up from germline, CDR1 is SEHNR and CDR2 is FQNEAQ (reference sequence). CDR3 sequence (DNA): TGTGCCAGCAGCTTAGTGAGGGGCCCCGGGTATGGCTACACCTTC. Translating gives CASSLVRGPGYGYTF.

The chain joins TRBV5-6 to TRBJ2-7; 10 bases match TRBD1. This CDR3 has 18 amino acids. Germline-derived CDR1 and CDR2 are SGHDT and YYEEEE. The ends lost 2 bases at V and 4 bases at J; junction bases unmatched: 15. This chain's CDR3 is CASSFGTGDYGALYEQYF. DNA for the CDR3: TGTGCCAGCAGCTTCGGGACAGGGGACTATGGGGCCCTTTACGAGCAGTACTTC.

This sequence joins TRBV18 and TRBJ2-3, with 13 bases identical to TRBD2. The CDR3 contains 16 residues. V lost 1 base, J lost 5 bases, and 3 bases stayed unmatched. Germline loops: CDR1 KGHSH, CDR2 LQKENI. The chain's CDR3 is CASSPLGLAGRDTQYF. The DNA for the CDR3 is TGTGCCAGCTCACCACTGGGACTAGCGGGAAGAGATACGCAGTATTTT.

This clonotype was counted a single time. This chain uses TRBV7-9 with TRBJ2-3; D is possibly TRBD2 (5 bases). V lost 4 bases and J lost 5, with 13 bases in between. Germline assignment: CDR1 SEHNR and CDR2 FQNEAQ (reference sequence). The CDR3 is made up of 14 amino acids. The CDR3 nucleotides read TGTGCCAGCAGCTCCGGAGGCCCGAGAGATACGCAGTATTTT. It encodes CASSSGGPRDTQYF.

The genes are TRBV9 and TRBJ2-2, with TRBD2 matching over 7 bases. Germline CDR1 is SGDLS and CDR2 is YYNGEE. Trimming at V came to 3 bases and at J to 2 bases, leaving 7 bases not matched to a gene. This CDR3 contains 16 residues. CDR3 sequence reads: CASSGRAGTNTGELFF. Written as DNA, the CDR3 is TGTGCCAGCAGCGGGAGAGCGGGGACCAACACCGGGGAGCTGTTTTTT.